The present T cell receptor beta chain was sequenced within a study of blood T cells in healthy people across ages. Study conclusions and caveats: CMV status of donors was unknown, possibly confounding expanded clonotype changes. Strong correlation existed between TCR beta diversity and naive T cell percentage.

The germline V gene encodes CDR1 SGHRS and CDR2 YFSETQ. V was shortened by 4 bases and J by 2 bases, with 19 bases between the two germline ends. The CDR3 has 16 residues. In the case of this clonotype: Antigen: not known.

A sample-barcoded 5' primer and a J-beta primer mix were used in a second PCR of about 7 to 12 cycles. MiXCR, run by TCRdb on the 5' RACE reads, gives a single entry per CDR3 protein. The sample consists of approximately 800,000 distinct CDR3 sequences, roughly 50% of them appearing once. The TCR comes from a man younger than 45 in good health. The gene calls are TRBV5-1 and TRBJ2-7, with D perhaps assigned TRBD1 or TRBD2 (5 bases each). The sample was blood. CDR3: CASSPMGRGTTYEQYF. CDR3 coding DNA: TGCGCCAGCAGCCCGATGGGACGGGGCACAACCTACGAGCAGTACTTC.